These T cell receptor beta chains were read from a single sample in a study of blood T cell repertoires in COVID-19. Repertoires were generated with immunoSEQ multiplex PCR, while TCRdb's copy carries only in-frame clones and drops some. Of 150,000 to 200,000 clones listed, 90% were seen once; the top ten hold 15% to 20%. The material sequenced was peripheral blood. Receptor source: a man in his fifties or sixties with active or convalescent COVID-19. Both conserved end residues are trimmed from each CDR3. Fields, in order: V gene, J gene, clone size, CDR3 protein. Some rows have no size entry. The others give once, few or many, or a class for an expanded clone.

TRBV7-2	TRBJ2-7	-	ASSASGRLYEQY
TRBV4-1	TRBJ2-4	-	ASKGNGIAKNIQY
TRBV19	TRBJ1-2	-	ASSMTGEVGNGYT
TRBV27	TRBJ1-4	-	ASSSPGRNEKLF
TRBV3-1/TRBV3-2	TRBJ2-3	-	ASSQGGADTQY
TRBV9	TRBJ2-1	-	ASSVGSGTVAYEQF
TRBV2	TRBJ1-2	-	ASSELNYGYT
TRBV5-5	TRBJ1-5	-	ASSLAISRTPGGNQPQH
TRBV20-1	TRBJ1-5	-	SASLQISNQPQH
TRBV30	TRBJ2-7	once	AWSVGVSRYEQY
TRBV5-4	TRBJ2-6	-	ASSPDRGRTNVLT
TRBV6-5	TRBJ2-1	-	ASRPLPGGYNEQF
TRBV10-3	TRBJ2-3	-	AISLAADTQY
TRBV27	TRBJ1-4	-	ASSPIEWTGGSEKLF
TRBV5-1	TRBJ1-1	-	ASSPGRLDTEAF
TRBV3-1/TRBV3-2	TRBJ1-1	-	ASSQVAGEAF
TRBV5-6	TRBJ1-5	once	ASSRIGTASNQPQH
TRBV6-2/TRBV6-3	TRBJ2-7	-	ASSFQTGAPSYEQY
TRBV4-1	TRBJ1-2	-	ASSQEGGSNYGYT
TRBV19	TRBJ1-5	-	ASKTEEGFNQPQH
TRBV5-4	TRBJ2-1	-	ASNFGSSYNEQF
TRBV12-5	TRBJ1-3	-	ASGLVLGQGDSGNTIY
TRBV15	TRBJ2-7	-	ATSRDTGYEQY
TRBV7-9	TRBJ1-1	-	ASSNTDRGGLTEAF
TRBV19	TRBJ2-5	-	ASSILGTSFETQY
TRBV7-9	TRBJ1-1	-	ASSPHGTEAF
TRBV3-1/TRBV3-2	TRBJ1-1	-	ASSLRDRLNTEAF
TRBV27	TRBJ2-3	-	ASGDRDPRTDTQY
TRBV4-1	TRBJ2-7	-	ASSQDPGGSGYEQY
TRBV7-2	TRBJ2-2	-	ASSFGGLSAGELF
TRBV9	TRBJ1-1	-	ASSVVGGYTEAF
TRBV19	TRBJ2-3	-	ASSRAGASQY
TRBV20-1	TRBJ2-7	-	SAHRSYEQY
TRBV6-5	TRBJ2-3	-	ASFVRDSTDTQY
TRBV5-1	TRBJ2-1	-	ASSLAGQGLNEQF
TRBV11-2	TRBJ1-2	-	ASSLDQGNYGYT
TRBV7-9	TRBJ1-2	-	ASSEAGGGYRYGYT
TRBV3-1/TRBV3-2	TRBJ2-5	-	ASSQDVGGQETQY
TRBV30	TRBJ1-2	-	AWSPDREYYGYT
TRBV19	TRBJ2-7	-	ASSKGQGAMEDEQY
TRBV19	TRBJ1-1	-	ATRGKTEAF
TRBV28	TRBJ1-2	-	ATTQGASDGYT
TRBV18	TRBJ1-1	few	ASSQQGNTEAF
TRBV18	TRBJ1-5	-	ASSPSLAVPSNQPQH
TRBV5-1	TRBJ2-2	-	ASSGEAGIIPGELF
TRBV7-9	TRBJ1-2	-	ASSPDRGYGYT
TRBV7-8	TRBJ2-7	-	ASSLGLLRDRTYEQY
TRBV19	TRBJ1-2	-	ASSIQGASRAGYT